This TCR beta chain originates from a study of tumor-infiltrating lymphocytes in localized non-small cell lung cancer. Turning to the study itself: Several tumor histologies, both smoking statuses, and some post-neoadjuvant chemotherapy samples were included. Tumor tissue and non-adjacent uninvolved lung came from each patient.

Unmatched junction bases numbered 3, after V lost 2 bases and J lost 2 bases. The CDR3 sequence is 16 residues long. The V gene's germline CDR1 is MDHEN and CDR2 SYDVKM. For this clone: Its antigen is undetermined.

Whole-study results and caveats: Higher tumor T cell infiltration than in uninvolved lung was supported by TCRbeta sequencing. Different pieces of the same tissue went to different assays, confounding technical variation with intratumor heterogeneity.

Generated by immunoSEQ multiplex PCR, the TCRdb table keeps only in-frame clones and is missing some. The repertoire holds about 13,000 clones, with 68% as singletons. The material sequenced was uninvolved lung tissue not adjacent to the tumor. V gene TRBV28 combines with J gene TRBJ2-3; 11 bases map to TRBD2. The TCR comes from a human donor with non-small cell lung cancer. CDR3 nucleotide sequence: TGTGCCAGCAGTTTACCGACTAGCGGGACCACAGATACGCAGTATTTT. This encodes CASSLPTSGTTDTQYF.